This T cell receptor beta chain stems from a study of OX40 agonist ivuxolimab in advanced cancers. The CDR3 extends over 14 amino acids. V dropped 6 bases and J dropped 2; count of bases not matched to a gene: 4. CDR1 is MNHEY, CDR2 SMNVEV, per germline (reference sequence). Sequencing was performed with immunoSEQ multiplex PCR; in TCRdb, only in-frame clones are kept and a portion is missing. The data contain tens of thousands of clones, roughly nine tenths of them singletons. The chain has TRBV27 and TRBJ1-2; TRBD1 matches 9 bases. The TCR originated in an adult with an advanced solid tumor such as melanoma, head and neck, liver or kidney cancer. The material was CD4+ or CD8+ T cells sorted from blood, obtained in a trial of the OX40 agonist ivuxolimab. The DNA for the CDR3 is TGTGCCAGCAGACCAACAGGGGGCAACTATGGCTACACCTTC. Its translation: CASRPTGGNYGYTF.